This T cell receptor beta chain was identified in a study of glioma-infiltrating T cells after dendritic cell vaccination. Up to about 2 ug genomic DNA was used for TCRB CDR3 amplification. The repertoire was sequenced with immunoSEQ multiplex PCR; TCRdb's copy has only in-frame clones and lacks some. The sample has 90,000 to 95,000 clones, around four fifths seen once. This clone was observed a handful of times. Germline assignment: CDR1 LNHNV and CDR2 YYDKDF (reference sequence). V was clipped by 0 bases and J by 5 bases, with 16 bases between them. The CDR3 is 16 residues long. Regarding time point: after dendritic cell vaccination, including at tumor progression/relapse. Fresh-frozen tumor tissue and more than two years of survival data were available for all. PBMC sampling occurred before vaccination, two weeks after the third dose, and at progression.

Sequenced material: blood, taken after dendritic cell vaccination. The chain carries TRBV15 and TRBJ1-2, with D tentatively TRBD1 (6 bases). This sequence originates from a human donor with glioblastoma. The CDR3 region is CATSRDFSRGGYGYTF. The CDR3 nucleotides are TGTGCCACCAGCAGAGATTTTAGTCGAGGGGGTTATGGCTACACCTTC. Supplemented by reference TRBV15 and TRBJ1-2, the full variable domain reads DAMVIQNPRYQVTQFGKPVTLSCSQTLNHNVMYWYQQKSSQAPKLLFHYYDKDFNNEADTPDNFQSRRPNTSFCFLDIRSPGLGDTAMYLCATSRDFSRGGYGYTFGSGTRLTVV.